Below, 9 T cell receptor beta chains from the same sample are listed, as sequenced in a study of blood T cell repertoires in COVID-19. Some clones are missing from TCRdb's copy, which holds only in-frame ones; the method was immunoSEQ multiplex PCR. The sample lists hundreds of thousands of clones; roughly 85% were seen once. Sequencing input: peripheral blood. Receptors were obtained from a woman between 25 and 40 years old with active or convalescent COVID-19.

The chain recombines TRBV3-1 (or the pseudogene TRBV3-2) with TRBJ2-1; perhaps TRBD1 as D (6 bases). The CDR3 spans 15 residues. Per germline, CDR1 LGHDT and CDR2 YNNKEL (reference sequence). Trimming removed 0 bases at V and 4 bases at J, with 10 bases between. The CDR3 nucleotides read TGTGCCAGCAGCCAAGATGGACAGACTTACAATGAGCAGTTCTTC. This translates into CASSQDGQTYNEQFF.

V gene TRBV5-6 combines with J gene TRBJ2-1; D gene uncertain. Between the trimmed V and J ends, which lost 1 base and 6 bases, there was a span of 5 bases. The germline gives CDR1 SGHDT, CDR2 YYEEEE. The length of the CDR3 is 12 residues. In DNA, the CDR3 is TGTGCCAGCAGCTTGAGCATCAATGAGCAGTTCTTC. This codes for CASSLSINEQFF.

For the CDR3, the DNA is TGCGCCAGCAGCCAACAGTCCGGGACTATGTCCTACGAGCAGTACTTC. Protein sequence: CASSQQSGTMSYEQYF. The chain couples TRBV4-1 to TRBJ2-7, with 7 bases aligning to TRBD2. CDR3 length equals 16 residues. Germline CDR1 MGHRA, CDR2 YSYEKL. V shed 2 bases and J 1 base; nucleotides not matched to a gene: 8.

The V and J genes are TRBV29-1 and TRBJ1-1; D unclear. The germline CDR1 and CDR2 sequences are SQVTM and ANQGSEA. V lost 4 bases and J 1 base, leaving 7 bases between the germline ends. The CDR3 runs to 12 residues. The CDR3 DNA reads as TGCAGCGTTGGTCGGGAGAACACTGAAGCTTTCTTT. This codes for CSVGRENTEAFF.

The CDR3 is CASSFREVRGNSPLHF. The CDR3 nucleotides are TGTGCCAGCAGCTTCAGGGAGGTCCGGGGTAATTCACCCCTCCACTTT. The rearrangement uses TRBV7-2 and TRBJ1-6, with a weak D call TRBD1 (5 bases). Trimming stripped 3 bases from V and 6 bases from J, with 15 bases between. Germline CDR1 and CDR2: SGHTA and FQGNSA. This CDR3 comprises 16 residues.

This clone occurred a few times. The chain recombines TRBV5-6 with TRBJ1-1; 10 bases agree with TRBD1. The length of the CDR3 is 14 residues. The germline V gene has CDR1 SGHDT and CDR2 YYEEEE. V dropped 4 bases and J dropped 7; count of bases not matched to a gene: 7. CDR3 DNA sequence: TGTGCCAGCAGCACGGGACAGGGGATTGGTGAAGCTTTCTTT. It encodes CASSTGQGIGEAFF.

The chain combines TRBV5-1 with TRBJ1-4; 7 bases are shared with TRBD1. Germline lookup yields CDR1 SGHRS and CDR2 YFSETQ. V was clipped by 4 bases and J by 4 bases; unmatched bases: 4. The CDR3 is 14 amino acids. The CDR3 region is CASSEGQINEKLFF. CDR3 DNA: TGCGCCAGCAGCGAGGGACAGATTAATGAAAAACTGTTTTTT.

V usage is TRBV6-2 or TRBV6-3 and J usage is TRBJ1-1; D possibly corresponds to TRBD1 (6 bases). V lost 0 bases, J lost 0 bases, and 8 bases lay in between. Germline lookup yields CDR1 MNHEY and CDR2 SVGEGT. The CDR3 is 15 residues long. This CDR3 reads CASSYSTGMNTEAFF. The CDR3 DNA reads TGTGCCAGCAGTTACTCGACAGGAATGAACACTGAAGCTTTCTTT.

The CDR3 nucleotides read TGCAGCGTTGAAATAGCGGGGGAAGGAGAGACCCAGTACTTC. Encoded protein: CSVEIAGEGETQYF. The V and J genes are TRBV29-1 and TRBJ2-5, with TRBD2 matching 9 bases. Germline lookup yields CDR1 SQVTM and CDR2 ANQGSEA. Trimming removed 2 bases from V and 4 bases from J; junction bases left unmatched: 5. The CDR3 is 14 amino acids.